A single T cell receptor beta chain is shown here with its context. This entry is derived from a study of beta chain features in type 1 diabetes. Of the isolated RNA, all was reverse transcribed, and so the sequenced material was expressed TCRB transcripts. Clones were sequenced by immunoSEQ multiplex PCR, and TCRdb holds only the in-frame ones, with some missing. Among hundreds of thousands of clones listed, roughly 10% were seen once. The source material was naive CD4+ T cells from blood. The receptor comes from a woman in her late teens or twenties in good health.

CDR3 residues: CASTARRTGRDEQFF. The CDR3 DNA is TGTGCCAGCACGGCCAGGCGAACAGGGCGGGATGAGCAGTTCTTC. This chain joins TRBV19 and TRBJ2-1, with D possibly being TRBD1 (6 bases). Trimming pared 9 bases from V and 8 bases from J, leaving 23 bases between. Germline loops: CDR1 LNHDA, CDR2 SQIVND (reference sequence). There are 15 residues in the CDR3.